The entry below describes one TCR beta chain. No antigen is known for it. The PCR was carried out with 60 Vbeta primers and 13 Jbeta primers. The protocol was immunoSEQ multiplex PCR, while the TCRdb copy is restricted to in-frame clones and leaves out a portion. The specimen's table records some 23,000 clones. This specimen belongs to a study of cytomegalovirus exposure and HLA in healthy donors. Trimming left V 5 bases short and J 7 bases short, with 12 bases between. The CDR3 has 13 amino acids. CDR1 is MNHEY, CDR2 SMNVEV, per germline (reference sequence). Study findings and constraints: 87-base-pair reads could not separate some V segments, including TRBV6-2 and TRBV6-3.

Source material: PBMCs. The V gene is TRBV27, the J gene TRBJ2-1; D might be TRBD2 (6 bases). The TCR comes from a male donor in good health and CMV-seropositive. The chain's CDR3 is CASSGTSGNEQFF. CDR3 in DNA: TGTGCCAGCAGTGGGACTTCGGGGAATGAGCAGTTCTTC.